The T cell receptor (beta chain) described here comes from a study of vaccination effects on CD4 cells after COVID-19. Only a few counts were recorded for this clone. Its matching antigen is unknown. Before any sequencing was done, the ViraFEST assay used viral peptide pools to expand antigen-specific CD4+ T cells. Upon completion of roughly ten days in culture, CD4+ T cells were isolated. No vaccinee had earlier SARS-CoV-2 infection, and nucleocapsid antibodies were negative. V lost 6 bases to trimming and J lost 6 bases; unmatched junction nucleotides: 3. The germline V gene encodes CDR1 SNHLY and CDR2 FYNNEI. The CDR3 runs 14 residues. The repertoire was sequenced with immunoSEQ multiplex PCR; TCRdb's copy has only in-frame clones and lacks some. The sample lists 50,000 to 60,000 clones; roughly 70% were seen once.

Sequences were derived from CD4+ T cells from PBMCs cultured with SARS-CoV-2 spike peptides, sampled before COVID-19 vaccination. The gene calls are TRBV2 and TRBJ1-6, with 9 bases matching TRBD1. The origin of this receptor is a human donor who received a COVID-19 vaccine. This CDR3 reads CASRQGAGNSPLHF. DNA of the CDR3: TGTGCCAGCAGACAGGGGGCTGGTAATTCACCCCTCCACTTT. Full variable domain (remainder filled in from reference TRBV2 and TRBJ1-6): EPEVTQTPSHQVTQMGQEVILRCVPISNHLYFYWYRQILGQKVEFLVSFYNNEISEKSEIFDDQFSVERPDGSNFTLKIRSTKLEDSAMYFCASRQGAGNSPLHFGNGTRLTVT.